This TCR beta chain was observed in a study of T cells in Graves' hyperthyroidism and ophthalmopathy. Broader study findings: A model of 13 V-J features distinguished ophthalmopathy from stable hyperthyroidism.

This clonotype was counted between two and nine times. Its antigen is unknown. CDR3 size: 14 residues. V shed 1 base and J 2 bases; nucleotides not matched to a gene: 5. The germline V gene has CDR1 SQVTM and CDR2 ANQGSEA. Amplification targeted TCR beta CDR3 regions from RNA transcripts. Initially, a first-round RT-PCR of the TCR CDR3 employed the HTBI primer set. TCRdb reanalysed the multiplex PCR reads using MiXCR and keeps one entry per CDR3 protein. The sample includes about 560,000 distinct CDR3 sequences, 16% of them seen just once. This receptor was identified in a woman aged 18-29 years with Graves' hyperthyroidism. This rearrangement joins TRBV29-1 to TRBJ2-7; 7 nucleotides match TRBD1. The source material was blood. CDR3 bases: TGCAGCGTTGAAGGTGACAGGGACCCCTACGAGCAGTACTTC. This encodes CSVEGDRDPYEQYF.